This T cell receptor beta chain is drawn from a study of CD8 T cells in Susac syndrome. CDR1 and CDR2 from the germline V gene are MNHEY and SMNVEV (reference sequence). The CDR3 runs 14 residues. V was pared by 7 bases and J by 8 bases, with 17 bases between. RNA, at about 0.45 to 1 ug, was reverse transcribed with random hexamers. TCRdb ran MiXCR on the immunoSEQ multiplex PCR reads and lists one entry per CDR3 protein. The table includes roughly 120,000 distinct CDR3 sequences, roughly 94% detected once. Material: CD4+ T cells from PBMCs. This sequence joins TRBV27 and TRBJ1-4; possible D gene TRBD1, 5 bases. This clonotype was obtained from a human donor with multiple sclerosis. This CDR3 reads CASKAGTAGEKLFF. The CDR3 DNA reads as TGTGCCAGCAAAGCAGGGACGGCTGGAGAAAAACTGTTTTTT.